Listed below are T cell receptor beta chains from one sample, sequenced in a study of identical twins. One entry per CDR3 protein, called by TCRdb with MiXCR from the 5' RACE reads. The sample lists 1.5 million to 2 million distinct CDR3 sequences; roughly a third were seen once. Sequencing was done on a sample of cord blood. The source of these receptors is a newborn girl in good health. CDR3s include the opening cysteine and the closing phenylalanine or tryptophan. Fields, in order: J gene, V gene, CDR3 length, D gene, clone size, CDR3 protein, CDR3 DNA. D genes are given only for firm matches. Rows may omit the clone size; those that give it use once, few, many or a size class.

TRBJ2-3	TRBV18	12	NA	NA	CASSPPITMRYF	TGTGCCAGCTCACCACCGATAACTATGCGGTATTTT
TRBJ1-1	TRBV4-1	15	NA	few	CASSQSAGWDTEAFF	TGCGCCAGCAGCCAAAGCGCGGGGTGGGACACTGAAGCTTTCTTT
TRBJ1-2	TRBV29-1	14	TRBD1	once	CSVETGGLNCGYTF	TGCAGCGTTGAGACAGGGGGCCTGAACTGTGGCTACACCTTC
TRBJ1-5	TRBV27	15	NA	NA	CASSLHRAPVQPQHF	TGTGCCAGCAGTCTCCACAGGGCCCCTGTTCAGCCCCAGCATTTT
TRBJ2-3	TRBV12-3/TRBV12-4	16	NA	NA	CASSSDSFSSTDTQYF	TGTGCCAGCAGCTCAGACAGCTTCTCTAGCACAGATACGCAGTATTTT
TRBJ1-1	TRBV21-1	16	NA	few	CASSTRTGPLNTEAFF	TGTGCCAGCAGCACGCGGACAGGGCCCCTGAACACTGAAGCTTTCTTT
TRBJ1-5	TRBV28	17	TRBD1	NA	CASSSERTGGGNQPQHF	TGTGCCAGCAGTTCCGAACGCACAGGGGGCGGCAATCAGCCCCAGCATTTT
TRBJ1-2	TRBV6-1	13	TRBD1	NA	CASRQQGARGYTF	TGTGCCAGCCGCCAACAGGGGGCGAGGGGCTACACCTTC
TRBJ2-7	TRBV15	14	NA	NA	CATSRAGSYNEQYF	TGTGCCACCAGCAGAGCGGGCTCCTACAATGAGCAGTACTTC
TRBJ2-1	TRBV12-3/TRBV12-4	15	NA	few	CASSLDLGSYNEQFF	TGTGCCAGCAGTCTTGATCTAGGATCCTACAATGAGCAGTTCTTC
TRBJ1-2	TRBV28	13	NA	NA	CASSRTLIYGYTF	TGTGCCAGCAGCCGGACCCTTATCTATGGCTACACCTTC
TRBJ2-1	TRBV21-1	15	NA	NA	CARGVVDRGPYEQFF	TGTGCCAGAGGGGTGGTGGACAGGGGGCCTTATGAGCAGTTCTTC
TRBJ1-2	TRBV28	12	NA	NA	CASNIPLYGYTF	TGTGCCAGCAATATACCACTCTATGGCTACACCTTC
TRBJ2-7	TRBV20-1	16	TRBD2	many	CSAPIPGLANSYEQYF	TGCAGTGCTCCGATACCGGGACTAGCGAATTCCTACGAGCAGTACTTC
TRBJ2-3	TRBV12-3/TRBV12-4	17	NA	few	CASSSRTRTPVTDTQYF	TGTGCCAGCAGTTCTCGGACCCGAACCCCCGTAACAGATACGCAGTATTTT
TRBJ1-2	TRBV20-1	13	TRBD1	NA	CSASVGQLYGYTF	TGCAGTGCTAGTGTGGGACAGCTCTATGGCTACACCTTC
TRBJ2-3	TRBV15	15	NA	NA	CATSRPVAGTDTQYF	TGTGCCACCAGCAGACCAGTTGCAGGGACAGATACGCAGTATTTT
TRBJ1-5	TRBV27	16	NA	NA	CASSLRWREVGQPQHF	TGTGCCAGCAGTTTACGGTGGCGGGAGGTAGGACAGCCCCAGCATTTT
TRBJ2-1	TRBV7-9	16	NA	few	CASSLGLPGTGNEQFF	TGTGCCAGCAGCTTAGGTCTTCCGGGAACGGGTAATGAGCAGTTCTTC
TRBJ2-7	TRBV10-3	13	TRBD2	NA	CASGTSGFYEQYF	TGTGCCAGCGGGACTAGCGGATTTTACGAGCAGTACTTC
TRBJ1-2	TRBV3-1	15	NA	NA	CASSLRARFNYGYTF	TGTGCCAGCAGCCTAAGGGCCCGTTTTAACTATGGCTACACCTTC
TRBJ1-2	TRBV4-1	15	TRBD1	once	CASSQDWTGSRGYTF	TGCGCCAGCAGCCAAGATTGGACAGGATCCCGTGGCTACACCTTC
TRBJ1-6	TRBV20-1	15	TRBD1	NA	CSATPTGGDNSPLHF	TGCAGTGCTACCCCGACAGGGGGCGATAATTCACCCCTCCACTTT
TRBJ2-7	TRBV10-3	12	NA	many	CAISSGAYEQYF	TGTGCCATCAGCTCTGGGGCCTACGAGCAGTACTTC
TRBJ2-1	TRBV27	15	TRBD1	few	CASSRVRDRGHEQFF	TGTGCCAGCAGTCGGGTACGGGACAGGGGACATGAGCAGTTCTTC
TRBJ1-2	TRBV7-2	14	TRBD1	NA	CASSFDRGGYGCTF	TGTGCCAGCAGCTTTGACAGGGGTGGCTATGGCTGCACCTTC
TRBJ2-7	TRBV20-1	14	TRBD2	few	CSARELAGGSEQYF	TGCAGTGCTAGGGAGCTAGCGGGGGGGTCCGAGCAGTACTTC
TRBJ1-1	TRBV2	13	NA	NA	CASSEDKGTEAFF	TGTGCCAGCAGTGAAGACAAGGGGACTGAAGCTTTCTTT
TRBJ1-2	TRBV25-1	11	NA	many	CASSPGFGYTF	TGTGCCAGCAGTCCCGGGTTTGGCTACACCTTC
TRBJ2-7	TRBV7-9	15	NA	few	CASSDLTGGGYEQYF	TGTGCCAGCAGCGACCTTACTGGAGGAGGCTACGAGCAGTACTTC
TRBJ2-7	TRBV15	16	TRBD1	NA	CATSRDIGGASYEQYF	TGTGCCACCAGCAGAGATATAGGGGGCGCTTCCTACGAGCAGTACTTC
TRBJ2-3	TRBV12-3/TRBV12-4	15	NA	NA	CASSLPSMGADTQYF	TGTGCCAGCAGTTTGCCGTCCATGGGGGCAGATACGCAGTATTTT
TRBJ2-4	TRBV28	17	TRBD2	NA	CASSPGTSGGVKDIQYF	TGTGCCAGCAGTCCCGGGACTAGCGGGGGGGTCAAAGACATTCAGTACTTC